Listed below are T cell receptor beta chains from one sample, sequenced in a study of blood T cell repertoires in COVID-19. This table comes from immunoSEQ multiplex PCR, and its TCRdb copy is limited to in-frame clones, with some not included. The sample contains about 190,000 clones, roughly 80% of which appear only once. The specimen was peripheral blood. These receptors originate from a middle-aged man who had recovered from COVID-19. CDR3s include the opening cysteine and the closing phenylalanine or tryptophan. The order of the fields is V gene, J gene, D gene, clone size, CDR3 protein, CDR3 DNA. The D gene is left open where the match is weak. Rows may omit the clone size; those that give it use once, few, many or a size class.

V gene: TRBV7-8
J gene: TRBJ2-1
D gene: TRBD2
clone size: once
CDR3 protein: CASSLDTGGSSYNEQFF
CDR3 DNA: TGTGCCAGCAGCTTAGACACGGGAGGAAGCTCCTACAATGAGCAGTTCTTC

V gene: TRBV27
J gene: TRBJ1-4
D gene: TRBD1
clone size: -
CDR3 protein: CASSDRGLATNEKLFF
CDR3 DNA: TGTGCCAGCAGCGACAGGGGACTTGCAACTAATGAAAAACTGTTTTTT

V gene: TRBV27
J gene: TRBJ2-7
D gene: TRBD1
clone size: -
CDR3 protein: CASSRQGFYEQYF
CDR3 DNA: TGTGCCAGCAGTCGACAGGGGTTCTACGAGCAGTACTTC

V gene: TRBV18
J gene: TRBJ2-1
D gene: TRBD2
clone size: -
CDR3 protein: CASSPSGSSYNEQFF
CDR3 DNA: TGTGCCAGCTCACCGAGCGGGAGTAGCTACAATGAGCAGTTCTTC

V gene: TRBV18
J gene: TRBJ2-1
D gene: TRBD2
clone size: -
CDR3 protein: CASSPTPGLAGQFSYNEQFF
CDR3 DNA: TGTGCCAGCTCTCCCACCCCGGGACTAGCGGGGCAATTCTCCTACAATGAGCAGTTCTTC

V gene: TRBV27
J gene: TRBJ1-2
D gene: TRBD1
clone size: -
CDR3 protein: CASSLSRDSYGYTF
CDR3 DNA: TGTGCCAGCAGTTTATCGAGGGACAGCTATGGCTACACCTTC

V gene: TRBV2
J gene: TRBJ1-1
D gene: TRBD1
clone size: -
CDR3 protein: CARGVAGGWDTEAFF
CDR3 DNA: TGTGCCAGGGGCGTGGCAGGGGGCTGGGACACTGAAGCTTTCTTT

V gene: TRBV5-1
J gene: TRBJ2-6
D gene: -
clone size: -
CDR3 protein: CASSLESSSGANVLTF
CDR3 DNA: TGCGCCAGCAGCTTGGAGTCCAGCTCTGGGGCCAACGTCCTGACTTTC

V gene: TRBV7-8
J gene: TRBJ2-1
D gene: -
clone size: -
CDR3 protein: CASRQLRRDNEQFF
CDR3 DNA: TGTGCCAGCAGGCAACTACGGCGGGACAATGAGCAGTTCTTC

V gene: TRBV16
J gene: TRBJ2-3
D gene: TRBD2
clone size: -
CDR3 protein: CASSQYGAGATDTQYF
CDR3 DNA: TGTGCCAGCAGCCAATATGGCGCGGGAGCCACAGATACGCAGTATTTT

V gene: TRBV5-8
J gene: TRBJ2-7
D gene: -
clone size: -
CDR3 protein: CASSFGPGEQYF
CDR3 DNA: TGTGCCAGCAGTTTTGGACCGGGAGAGCAGTACTTC

V gene: TRBV2
J gene: TRBJ1-3
D gene: -
clone size: -
CDR3 protein: CASSEDLAGTGNTIYF
CDR3 DNA: TGTGCCAGCAGTGAAGATTTGGCAGGAACTGGAAACACCATATATTTT

V gene: TRBV10-3
J gene: TRBJ1-1
D gene: -
clone size: -
CDR3 protein: CAISESREGTEAFF
CDR3 DNA: TGTGCCATCAGTGAGTCCAGGGAGGGGACTGAAGCTTTCTTT

V gene: TRBV28
J gene: TRBJ2-7
D gene: TRBD1
clone size: -
CDR3 protein: CASSGTGWSYEQYF
CDR3 DNA: TGTGCCAGCAGTGGGACAGGGTGGTCCTACGAGCAGTACTTC

V gene: TRBV18
J gene: TRBJ2-7
D gene: TRBD2
clone size: -
CDR3 protein: CASSPQDSGTISYF
CDR3 DNA: TGTGCCAGCTCACCCCAGGATAGCGGGACCATCTCGTACTTC

V gene: TRBV7-2
J gene: TRBJ1-4
D gene: -
clone size: -
CDR3 protein: CASSWAGINEKLFF
CDR3 DNA: TGTGCCAGCAGCTGGGCCGGTATTAATGAAAAACTGTTTTTT

V gene: TRBV24-1
J gene: TRBJ2-3
D gene: -
clone size: -
CDR3 protein: CATSDLSATGTDTQYF
CDR3 DNA: TGTGCCACCAGTGATTTGTCGGCCACGGGGACAGATACGCAGTATTTT

V gene: TRBV30
J gene: TRBJ2-3
D gene: TRBD2
clone size: -
CDR3 protein: CAYGLGSTDTQYF
CDR3 DNA: TGTGCCTACGGACTAGGGAGCACAGATACGCAGTATTTT

V gene: TRBV27
J gene: TRBJ2-2
D gene: TRBD1
clone size: -
CDR3 protein: CASKRTGPGELFF
CDR3 DNA: TGTGCCAGCAAGCGGACAGGGCCCGGGGAGCTGTTTTTT

V gene: TRBV15
J gene: TRBJ2-7
D gene: -
clone size: -
CDR3 protein: CATSRDQASASYEQYF
CDR3 DNA: TGTGCCACCAGCAGAGATCAAGCTAGCGCCTCCTACGAGCAGTACTTC

V gene: TRBV5-1
J gene: TRBJ1-1
D gene: -
clone size: -
CDR3 protein: CASSLGDTEAFF
CDR3 DNA: TGCGCCAGCAGCTTGGGAGACACTGAAGCTTTCTTT

V gene: TRBV20-1
J gene: TRBJ2-3
D gene: -
clone size: -
CDR3 protein: CSASPIPGNERAKSSTDTQYF
CDR3 DNA: TGCAGTGCTAGTCCCATACCGGGTAACGAGCGGGCGAAATCTAGCACAGATACGCAGTATTTT

V gene: TRBV7-9
J gene: TRBJ2-1
D gene: -
clone size: -
CDR3 protein: CASSLSMTPGLTSYNEQFF
CDR3 DNA: TGTGCCAGCAGCTTATCCATGACTCCGGGACTCACATCCTACAATGAGCAGTTCTTC

V gene: TRBV5-5
J gene: TRBJ1-5
D gene: -
clone size: -
CDR3 protein: CASSLTGNSNQPQHF
CDR3 DNA: TGTGCCAGCAGCCTTACAGGGAATTCTAATCAGCCCCAGCATTTT

V gene: TRBV18
J gene: TRBJ2-1
D gene: TRBD2
clone size: -
CDR3 protein: CASSPRTSGRNEQFF
CDR3 DNA: TGTGCCAGCTCACCAAGAACTAGCGGGAGGAATGAGCAGTTCTTC

V gene: TRBV3-1/TRBV3-2
J gene: TRBJ1-2
D gene: TRBD1
clone size: -
CDR3 protein: CASSQLGQDRGYTF
CDR3 DNA: TGTGCCAGCAGCCAACTGGGACAGGACCGTGGCTACACCTTC

V gene: TRBV19
J gene: TRBJ2-3
D gene: -
clone size: -
CDR3 protein: CASSIVGADTQYF
CDR3 DNA: TGTGCCAGTAGTATTGTGGGAGCAGATACGCAGTATTTT

V gene: TRBV6-5
J gene: TRBJ2-1
D gene: -
clone size: -
CDR3 protein: CASGRKGFDEQFF
CDR3 DNA: TGTGCCAGCGGACGAAAGGGGTTCGATGAGCAGTTCTTC

V gene: TRBV5-1
J gene: TRBJ2-3
D gene: TRBD2
clone size: -
CDR3 protein: CASSFSSGIVSSTDTQYF
CDR3 DNA: TGCGCCAGCAGCTTCTCTAGCGGGATAGTTTCTAGCACAGATACGCAGTATTTT

V gene: TRBV5-8
J gene: TRBJ2-1
D gene: -
clone size: -
CDR3 protein: CASDSGRTYNEQFF
CDR3 DNA: TGTGCCAGCGATAGCGGACGGACCTACAATGAGCAGTTCTTC

V gene: TRBV4-1
J gene: TRBJ1-5
D gene: -
clone size: -
CDR3 protein: CASSQEDADQPQHF
CDR3 DNA: TGCGCCAGCAGCCAAGAAGATGCGGATCAGCCCCAGCATTTT

V gene: TRBV29-1
J gene: TRBJ1-3
D gene: -
clone size: -
CDR3 protein: CSVEGALGLQGNGNTIYF
CDR3 DNA: TGCAGCGTTGAAGGCGCTTTGGGATTACAGGGAAATGGAAACACCATATATTTT

V gene: TRBV28
J gene: TRBJ2-7
D gene: -
clone size: -
CDR3 protein: CASSGTPSSSEQYF
CDR3 DNA: TGTGCCAGCAGCGGGACACCAAGTAGCAGCGAGCAGTACTTC

V gene: TRBV9
J gene: TRBJ2-3
D gene: TRBD1
clone size: -
CDR3 protein: CASSAQQGTDTQYF
CDR3 DNA: TGTGCCAGCAGCGCCCAACAGGGGACAGATACGCAGTATTTT

V gene: TRBV6-5
J gene: TRBJ1-5
D gene: -
clone size: once
CDR3 protein: CASSYGGGQPQHF
CDR3 DNA: TGTGCCAGCAGTTACGGGGGGGGTCAGCCCCAGCATTTT

V gene: TRBV28
J gene: TRBJ2-1
D gene: -
clone size: -
CDR3 protein: CASSLGGKQFF
CDR3 DNA: TGTGCCAGCAGTTTGGGGGGAAAGCAGTTCTTC

V gene: TRBV5-4
J gene: TRBJ2-7
D gene: -
clone size: -
CDR3 protein: CASSLDRDLPEQYF
CDR3 DNA: TGTGCCAGCAGCTTGGACAGGGATCTTCCCGAGCAGTACTTC

V gene: TRBV7-3
J gene: TRBJ2-3
D gene: TRBD2
clone size: -
CDR3 protein: CASSALAGGSTDTQYF
CDR3 DNA: TGTGCCAGCAGCGCTCTAGCGGGAGGATCAACAGATACGCAGTATTTT